This TCR beta chain was retrieved from a study of blood T cell repertoires in COVID-19. CDR3 length: 13 residues. The germline V gene has CDR1 SNHLY and CDR2 FYNNEI. The trim removed 10 bases at V and 6 bases at J, leaving 8 bases unmatched. The protocol was immunoSEQ multiplex PCR, while the TCRdb copy is restricted to in-frame clones and leaves out a portion. Of around 300,000 clones in the sample, roughly 90% were seen once. This chain uses TRBV2 with TRBJ2-3; 9 positions match TRBD1. Input material: peripheral blood. The sequence was collected from a woman in her forties or fifties with active or convalescent COVID-19. This chain's CDR3 is CAIWDRAADTQYF. The CDR3 DNA reads TGTGCCATATGGGACAGGGCGGCCGATACGCAGTATTTT. Using reference TRBV2 and TRBJ2-3 for the parts outside the CDR3, the full variable domain is EPEVTQTPSHQVTQMGQEVILRCVPISNHLYFYWYRQILGQKVEFLVSFYNNEISEKSEIFDDQFSVERPDGSNFTLKIRSTKLEDSAMYFCAIWDRAADTQYFGPGTRLTVL.